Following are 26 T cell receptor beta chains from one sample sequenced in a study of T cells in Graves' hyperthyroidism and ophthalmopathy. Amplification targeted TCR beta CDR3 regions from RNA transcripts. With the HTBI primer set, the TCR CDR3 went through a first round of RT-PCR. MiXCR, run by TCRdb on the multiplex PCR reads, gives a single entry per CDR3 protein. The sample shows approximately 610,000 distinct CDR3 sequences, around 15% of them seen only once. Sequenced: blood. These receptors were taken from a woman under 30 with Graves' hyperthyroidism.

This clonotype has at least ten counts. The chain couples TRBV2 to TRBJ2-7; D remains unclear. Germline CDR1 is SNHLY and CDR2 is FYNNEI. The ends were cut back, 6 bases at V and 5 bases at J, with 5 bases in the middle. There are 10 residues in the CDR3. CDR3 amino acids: CASSYDEQYF. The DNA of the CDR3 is TGTGCCAGCAGCTATGACGAGCAGTACTTC.

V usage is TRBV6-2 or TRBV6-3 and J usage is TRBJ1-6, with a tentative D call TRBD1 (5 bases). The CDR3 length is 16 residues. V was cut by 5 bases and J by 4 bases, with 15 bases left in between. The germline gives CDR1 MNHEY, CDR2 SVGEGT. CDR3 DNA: TGTGCCAGCAGTCAAACAGGACGGATTTATAATTCACCCCTCCACTTT. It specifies CASSQTGRIYNSPLHF.

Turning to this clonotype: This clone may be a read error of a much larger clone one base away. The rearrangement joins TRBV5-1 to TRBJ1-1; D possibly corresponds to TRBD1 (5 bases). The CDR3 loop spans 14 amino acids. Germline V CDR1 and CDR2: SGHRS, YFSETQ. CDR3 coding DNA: TGCGCCAGCAGCTTTGGGGCCATGAACCCTGAAGCTTTCTTT. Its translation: CASSFGAMNPEAFF.

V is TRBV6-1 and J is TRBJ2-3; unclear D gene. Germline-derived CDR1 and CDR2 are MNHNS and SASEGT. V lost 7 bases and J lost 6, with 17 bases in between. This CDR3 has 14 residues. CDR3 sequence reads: CASKYSFKSDTQYF. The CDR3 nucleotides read TGTGCCAGCAAATACAGTTTCAAGTCGGATACGCAGTATTTT.

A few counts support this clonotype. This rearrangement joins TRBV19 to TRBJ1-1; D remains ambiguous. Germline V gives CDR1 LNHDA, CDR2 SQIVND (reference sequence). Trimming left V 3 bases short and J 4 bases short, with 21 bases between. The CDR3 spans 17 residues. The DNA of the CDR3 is TGTGCCAGTAGTATCGTTTGGGAAAATCCACGTCCCACTGAAGCTTTCTTT. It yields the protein CASSIVWENPRPTEAFF.

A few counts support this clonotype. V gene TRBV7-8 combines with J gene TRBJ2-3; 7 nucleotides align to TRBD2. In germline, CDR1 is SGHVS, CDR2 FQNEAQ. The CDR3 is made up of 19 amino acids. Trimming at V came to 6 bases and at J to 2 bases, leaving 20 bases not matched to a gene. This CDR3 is CASSTGARAGANYTDTQYF. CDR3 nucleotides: TGTGCCAGCAGTACCGGGGCCCGGGCGGGAGCAAACTACACAGATACGCAGTATTTT.

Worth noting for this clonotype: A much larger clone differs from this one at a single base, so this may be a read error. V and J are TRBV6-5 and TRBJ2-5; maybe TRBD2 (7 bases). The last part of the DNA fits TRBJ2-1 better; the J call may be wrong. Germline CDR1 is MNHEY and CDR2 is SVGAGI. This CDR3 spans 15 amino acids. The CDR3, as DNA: TGTGCCAGCAGTTACCGGGGAGGGGGGCAAGAGACCCAGTTCTTC. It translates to CASSYRGGGQETQFF.

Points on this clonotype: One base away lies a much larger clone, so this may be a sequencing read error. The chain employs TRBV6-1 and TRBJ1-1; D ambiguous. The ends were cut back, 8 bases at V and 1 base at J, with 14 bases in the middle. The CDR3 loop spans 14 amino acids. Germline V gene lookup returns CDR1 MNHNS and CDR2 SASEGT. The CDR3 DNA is TGTGCCAGCGCCCAGCCGGGAGCGAACACTGAAGCTTTCTTT. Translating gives CASAQPGANTEAFF.

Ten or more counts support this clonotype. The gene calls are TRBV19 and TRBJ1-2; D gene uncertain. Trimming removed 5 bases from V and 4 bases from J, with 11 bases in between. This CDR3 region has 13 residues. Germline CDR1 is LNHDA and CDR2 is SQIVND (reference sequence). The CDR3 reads CASSATVLYGYTF. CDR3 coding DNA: TGTGCCAGTAGTGCAACAGTCCTCTATGGCTACACCTTC.

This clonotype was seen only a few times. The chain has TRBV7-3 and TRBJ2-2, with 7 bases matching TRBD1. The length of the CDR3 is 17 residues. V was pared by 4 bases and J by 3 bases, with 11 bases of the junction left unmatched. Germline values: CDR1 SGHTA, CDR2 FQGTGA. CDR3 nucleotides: TGTGCCAGCAGCTCCTCCGGGACAGCAGATGACACCGGGGAGCTGTTTTTT. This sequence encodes CASSSSGTADDTGELFF.

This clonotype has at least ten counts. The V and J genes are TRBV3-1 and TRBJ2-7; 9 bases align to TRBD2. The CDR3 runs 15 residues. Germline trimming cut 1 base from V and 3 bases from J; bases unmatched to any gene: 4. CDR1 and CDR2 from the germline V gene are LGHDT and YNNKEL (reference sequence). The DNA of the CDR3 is TGTGCCAGCAGCCAAGCGATAGCGGGAGTCTACGAGCAGTACTTC. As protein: CASSQAIAGVYEQYF.

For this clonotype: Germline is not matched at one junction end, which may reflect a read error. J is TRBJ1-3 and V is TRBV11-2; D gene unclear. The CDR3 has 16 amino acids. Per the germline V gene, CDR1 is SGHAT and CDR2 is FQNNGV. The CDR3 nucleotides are TGTGCCAGCAGCTTAGTGACGGGTGGCTCTGGATACACCATATATTTT. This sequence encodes CASSLVTGGSGYTIYF.

In DNA form, the CDR3 reads TGTGCCTGGAAGCCCTTAAGCACAGATACGCAGTATTTT. Protein product: CAWKPLSTDTQYF. The chain combines TRBV30 with TRBJ2-3; no clear D. The germline gives CDR1 GTSNPN, CDR2 SVGIG (reference sequence). CDR3 length: 13 amino acids. The V end was cut by 4 bases, the J end by 0 bases, with 8 bases between.

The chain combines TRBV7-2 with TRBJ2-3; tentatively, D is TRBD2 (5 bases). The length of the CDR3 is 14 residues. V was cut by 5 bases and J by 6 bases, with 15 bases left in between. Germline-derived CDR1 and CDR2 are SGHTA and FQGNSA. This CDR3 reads CASSRKIRGDTQYF. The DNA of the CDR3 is TGTGCCAGCAGCCGAAAAATACGCGGGGATACGCAGTATTTT.

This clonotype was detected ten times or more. For the CDR3, the DNA is TGCGCCAGCAGCCCGCAGATGAACACTGAAGCTTTCTTT. This gives the protein CASSPQMNTEAFF. The chain joins TRBV5-1 to TRBJ1-1; D gene ambiguous. This CDR3 has 13 amino acids. V was cut by 4 bases and J by 0 bases, with 7 bases left in between. Looked up from germline, CDR1 is SGHRS and CDR2 is YFSETQ.

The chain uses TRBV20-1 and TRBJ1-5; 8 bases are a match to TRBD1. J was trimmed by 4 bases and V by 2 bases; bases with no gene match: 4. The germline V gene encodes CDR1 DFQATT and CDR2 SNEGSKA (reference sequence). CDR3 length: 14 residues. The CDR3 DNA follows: TGCAGTGCTAGACCGGGACAGGCTAATCAGCCCCAGCATTTT. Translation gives CSARPGQANQPQHF.

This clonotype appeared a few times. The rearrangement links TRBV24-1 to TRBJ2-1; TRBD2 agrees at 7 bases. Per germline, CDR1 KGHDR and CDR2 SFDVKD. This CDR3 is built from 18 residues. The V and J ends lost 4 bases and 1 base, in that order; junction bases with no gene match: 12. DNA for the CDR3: TGTGCCACCAGTGACCTAGCGGACATGAGCTTATCCTACAATGAGCAGTTCTTC. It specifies CATSDLADMSLSYNEQFF.

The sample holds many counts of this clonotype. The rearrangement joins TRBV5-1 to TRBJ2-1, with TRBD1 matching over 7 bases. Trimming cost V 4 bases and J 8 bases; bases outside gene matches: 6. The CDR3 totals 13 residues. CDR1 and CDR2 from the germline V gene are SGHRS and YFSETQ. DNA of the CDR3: TGCGCCAGCAGCCCAGGGACAGTGGATGAGCAGTTCTTC. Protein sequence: CASSPGTVDEQFF.

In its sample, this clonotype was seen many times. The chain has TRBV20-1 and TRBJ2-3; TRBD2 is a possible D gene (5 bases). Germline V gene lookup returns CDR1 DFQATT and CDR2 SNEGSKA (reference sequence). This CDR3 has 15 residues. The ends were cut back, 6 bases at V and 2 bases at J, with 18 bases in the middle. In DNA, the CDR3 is TGCAGTGCCGGCGTGGCGGGCCATGCCACAGATACGCAGTATTTT. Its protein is CSAGVAGHATDTQYF.

The CDR3 nucleotides read TGTGCCAGCAGTTCAGCGCGAGTCGCCTACGAGCAGTACTTC. Translated, it gives CASSSARVAYEQYF. The rearrangement links TRBV7-8 to TRBJ2-7; D gene unclear. This CDR3 region has 14 residues. The germline V and J ends were trimmed by 6 bases and 2 bases, with 14 bases remaining between them. Germline V gives CDR1 SGHVS, CDR2 FQNEAQ.

Here the CDR3 DNA reads TGTGCCAGCAGTGAAGGGCACTGGCTCGTCGGCGGGGAGCTGTTTTTT. It specifies CASSEGHWLVGGELFF. The chain has TRBV6-1 and TRBJ2-2; unclear D gene. The CDR3 has 16 residues. The V end lost 1 base, the J end lost 7 bases, and 16 bases lay between the germline ends. Germline V gene sequence: CDR1 MNHNS, CDR2 SASEGT.

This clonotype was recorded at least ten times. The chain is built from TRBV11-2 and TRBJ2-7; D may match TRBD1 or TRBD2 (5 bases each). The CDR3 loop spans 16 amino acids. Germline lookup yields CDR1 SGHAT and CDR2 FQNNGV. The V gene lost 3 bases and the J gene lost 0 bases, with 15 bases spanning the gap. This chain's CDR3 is CASSFREPGASYEQYF. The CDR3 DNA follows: TGTGCCAGCAGCTTCCGGGAACCCGGGGCCTCCTACGAGCAGTACTTC.

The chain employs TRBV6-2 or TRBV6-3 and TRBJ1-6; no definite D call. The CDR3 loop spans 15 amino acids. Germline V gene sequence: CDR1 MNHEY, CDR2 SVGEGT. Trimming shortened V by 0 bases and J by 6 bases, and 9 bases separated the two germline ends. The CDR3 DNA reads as TGTGCCAGCAGTTACTCGACACTTGTTAATTCACCCCTCCACTTT. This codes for CASSYSTLVNSPLHF.

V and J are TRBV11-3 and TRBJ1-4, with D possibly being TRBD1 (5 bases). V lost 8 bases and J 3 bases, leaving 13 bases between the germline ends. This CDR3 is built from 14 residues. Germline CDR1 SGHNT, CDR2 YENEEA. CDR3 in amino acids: CASARGPANEKLFF. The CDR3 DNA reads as TGTGCCAGCGCCCGGGGACCCGCTAATGAAAAACTGTTTTTT.

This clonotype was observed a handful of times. Written as DNA, the CDR3 is TGTGCCAGCAGTTTTTTCGCGGGCCGGAACACTGAAGCTTTCTTT. Protein product: CASSFFAGRNTEAFF. The chain carries TRBV28 and TRBJ1-1; the D is unclear. Germline V CDR1 and CDR2: MDHEN, SYDVKM. V lost 3 bases to trimming and J lost 1 base, with 12 bases between them. This CDR3 spans 15 amino acids.

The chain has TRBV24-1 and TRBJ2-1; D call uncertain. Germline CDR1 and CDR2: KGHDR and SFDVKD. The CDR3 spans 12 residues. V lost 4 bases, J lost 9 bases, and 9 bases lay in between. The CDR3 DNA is TGTGCCACCAGTGACCCCTTTCGTGAGCAGTTCTTC. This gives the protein CATSDPFREQFF.